The clone carrying this T cell receptor beta chain has only a few counts. The antigen remains undetermined. These data are taken from a study of human T cells and chemical hapten exposure. On the study more broadly: Upper inner arm skin measuring approximately 2 cm by approximately 2 cm received 2% DPC for sensitization. Predominantly women, the patients had alopecia areata, totalis or universalis.

CDR3 length: 15 residues. Trimming left V 3 bases short and J 5 bases short, with 15 bases between. The germline V gene has CDR1 SGHRS and CDR2 YFSETQ. Time point denoted: patch test 1, 2 weeks after DPC sensitization. Treatment denoted: therapeutic diphenylcyclopropenone sensitization with weekly scalp DPC. TCRdb reanalysed the RACE reads using MiXCR and keeps one entry per CDR3 protein. The sample includes approximately 74,000 distinct CDR3 sequences, around 30% of them seen just once. General study findings and limits: Having alopecia, the donors may differ immunologically from healthy people.

The TCR sequence derives from a man in his forties with alopecia areata. Some clones in this sample may be carry-over from other donors' samples. The chain recombines TRBV5-1 with TRBJ2-1, with D perhaps matching TRBD2 (6 bases). The material was whole blood, obtained in connection with sensitization to the hapten diphenylcyclopropenone (DPC). The CDR3, as DNA: TGCGCCAGCAGCTCGGGACTTAAACCTCACAATGAGCAGTTCTTC. It yields the protein CASSSGLKPHNEQFF.